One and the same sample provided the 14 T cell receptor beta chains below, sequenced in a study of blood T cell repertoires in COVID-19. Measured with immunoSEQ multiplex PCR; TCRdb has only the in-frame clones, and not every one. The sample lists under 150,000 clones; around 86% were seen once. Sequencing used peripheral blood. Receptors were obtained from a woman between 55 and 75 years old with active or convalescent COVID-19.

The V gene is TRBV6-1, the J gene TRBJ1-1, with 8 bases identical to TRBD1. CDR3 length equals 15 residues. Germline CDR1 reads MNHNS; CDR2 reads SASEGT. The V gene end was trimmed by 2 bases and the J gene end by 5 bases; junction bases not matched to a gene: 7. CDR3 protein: CASSESQGARTEAFF. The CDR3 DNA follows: TGTGCCAGCAGTGAAAGTCAGGGGGCTAGGACTGAAGCTTTCTTT.

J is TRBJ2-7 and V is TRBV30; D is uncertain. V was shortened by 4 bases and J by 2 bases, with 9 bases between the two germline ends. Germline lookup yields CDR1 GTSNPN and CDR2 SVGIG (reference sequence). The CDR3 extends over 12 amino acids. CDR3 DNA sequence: TGTGCCTGGAACGCAGGTACCTACGAGCAGTACTTC. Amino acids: CAWNAGTYEQYF.

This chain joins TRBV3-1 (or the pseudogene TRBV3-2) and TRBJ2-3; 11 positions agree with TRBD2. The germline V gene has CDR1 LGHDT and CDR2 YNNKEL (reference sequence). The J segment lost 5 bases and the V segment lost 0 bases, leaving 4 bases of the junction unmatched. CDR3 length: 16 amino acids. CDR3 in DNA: TGTGCCAGCAGCCAAGAGCGCGGACTAGCGGGAGATACGCAGTATTTT. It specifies CASSQERGLAGDTQYF.

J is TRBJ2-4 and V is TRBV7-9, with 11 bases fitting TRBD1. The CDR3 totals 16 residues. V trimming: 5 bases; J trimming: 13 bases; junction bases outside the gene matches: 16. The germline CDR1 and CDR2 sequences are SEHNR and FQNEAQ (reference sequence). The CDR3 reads CASSQGQGAALGGQYF. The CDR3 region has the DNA TGTGCCAGCAGCCAAGGACAGGGGGCGGCTTTAGGCGGCCAGTACTTC. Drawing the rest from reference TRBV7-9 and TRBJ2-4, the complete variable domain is DTGVSQNPRHKITKRGQNVTFRCDPISEHNRLYWYRQTLGQGPEFLTYFQNEAQLEKSRLLSDRFSAERPKGSFSTLEIQRTEQGDSAMYLCASSQGQGAALGGQYFGAGTRLSVL.

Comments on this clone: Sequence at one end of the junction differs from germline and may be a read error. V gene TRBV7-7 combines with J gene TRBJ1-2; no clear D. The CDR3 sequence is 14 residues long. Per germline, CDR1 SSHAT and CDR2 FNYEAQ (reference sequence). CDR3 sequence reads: CASSLVGLRHGYTF. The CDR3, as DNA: TGTGCTAGCAGCTTGGTAGGACTGAGGCATGGCTACACCTTC.

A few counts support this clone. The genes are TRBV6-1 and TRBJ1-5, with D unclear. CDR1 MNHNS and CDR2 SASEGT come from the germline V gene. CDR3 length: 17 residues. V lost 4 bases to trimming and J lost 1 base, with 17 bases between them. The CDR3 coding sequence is TGTGCCAGCAGTGTTAACCTCAGGAGGGTGAGCAATCAGCCCCAGCATTTT. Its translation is CASSVNLRRVSNQPQHF.

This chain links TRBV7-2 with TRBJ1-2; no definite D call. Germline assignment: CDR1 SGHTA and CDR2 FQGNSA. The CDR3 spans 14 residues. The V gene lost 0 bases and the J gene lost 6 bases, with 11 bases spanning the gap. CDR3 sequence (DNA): TGTGCCAGCAGCTTAGCCAACTCCATCCATGGCTACACCTTC. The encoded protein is CASSLANSIHGYTF.

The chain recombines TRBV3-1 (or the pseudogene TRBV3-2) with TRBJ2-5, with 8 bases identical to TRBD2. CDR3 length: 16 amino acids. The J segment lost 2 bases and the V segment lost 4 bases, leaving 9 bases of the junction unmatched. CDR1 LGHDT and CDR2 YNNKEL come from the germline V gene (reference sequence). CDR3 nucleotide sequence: TGTGCCAGCAGCCCTCGAGGTAGCGGGGTACAAGAGACCCAGTACTTC. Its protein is CASSPRGSGVQETQYF.

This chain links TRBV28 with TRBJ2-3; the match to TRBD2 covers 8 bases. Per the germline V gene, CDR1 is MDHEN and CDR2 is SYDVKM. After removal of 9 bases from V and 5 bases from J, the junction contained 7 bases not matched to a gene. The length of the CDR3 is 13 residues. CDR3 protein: CASYGGALDTQYF. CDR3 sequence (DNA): TGTGCCAGTTACGGGGGGGCCTTAGATACGCAGTATTTT.

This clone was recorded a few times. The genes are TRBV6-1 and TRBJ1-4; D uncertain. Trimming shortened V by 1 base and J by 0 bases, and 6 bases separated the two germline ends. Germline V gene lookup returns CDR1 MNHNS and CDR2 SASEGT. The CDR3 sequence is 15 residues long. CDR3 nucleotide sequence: TGTGCCAGCAGTGAAGTACTGTCAACTAATGAAAAACTGTTTTTT. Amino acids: CASSEVLSTNEKLFF.

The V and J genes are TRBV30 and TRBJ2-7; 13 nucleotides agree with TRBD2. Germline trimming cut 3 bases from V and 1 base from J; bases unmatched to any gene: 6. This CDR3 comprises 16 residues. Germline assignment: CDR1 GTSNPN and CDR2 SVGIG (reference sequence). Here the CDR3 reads CAWSLRGLAGSYEQYF. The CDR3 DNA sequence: TGTGCCTGGAGCTTAAGGGGACTAGCGGGGTCCTACGAGCAGTACTTC.

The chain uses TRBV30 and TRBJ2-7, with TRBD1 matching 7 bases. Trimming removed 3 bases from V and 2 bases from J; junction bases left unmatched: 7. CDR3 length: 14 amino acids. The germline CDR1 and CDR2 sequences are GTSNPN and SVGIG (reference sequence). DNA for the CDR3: TGTGCCTGGAGCGGACAGGTAACAACCTACGAGCAGTACTTC. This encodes CAWSGQVTTYEQYF.

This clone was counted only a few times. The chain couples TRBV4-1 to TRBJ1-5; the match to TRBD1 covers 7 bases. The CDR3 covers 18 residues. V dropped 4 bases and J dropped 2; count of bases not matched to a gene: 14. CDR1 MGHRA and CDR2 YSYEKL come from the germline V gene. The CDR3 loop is CASSLRKTGSYGNQPQHF. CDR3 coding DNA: TGCGCCAGCAGCCTACGAAAGACAGGGTCGTACGGCAATCAGCCCCAGCATTTT.

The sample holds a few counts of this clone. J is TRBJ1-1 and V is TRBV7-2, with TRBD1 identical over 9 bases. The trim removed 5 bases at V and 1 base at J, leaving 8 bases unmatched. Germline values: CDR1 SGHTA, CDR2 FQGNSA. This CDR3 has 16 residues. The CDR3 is CASSQNPGQGNTEAFF. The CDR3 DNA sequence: TGTGCCAGCAGCCAAAATCCGGGACAGGGGAACACTGAAGCTTTCTTT.